What follows are 6 T cell receptor beta chains derived from one specimen sequenced in a study of blood T cell repertoires in COVID-19 (dated by TCRdb to about 2020). The protocol used for the library was the immunoSEQ multiplex PCR assay. Imported from immuneACCESS, the table was reduced by TCRdb to in-frame sequences with V and J called. These copies leave out some clones; in studies compared against another copy, an unresolved V gene accounts for under half, and the cause of the remainder is not known. For this sample there are about 170,000 clones; roughly 79% appear just once. Roughly 20% of the sample belongs to the ten largest clones. The sample taken for sequencing was peripheral blood. Receptor source: a woman older than 75 with acute or convalescent COVID-19.

The chain links TRBV5-6 to TRBJ1-2; 9 bases agree with TRBD1. V shed 2 bases, J shed 2 bases, and the junction held 4 bases outside the gene matches. This CDR3 has 15 amino acids. Germline loops: CDR1 SGHDT, CDR2 YYEEEE. This CDR3 is CASSFWGTGNYGYTF. For the CDR3, the DNA is TGTGCCAGCAGCTTCTGGGGGACAGGGAACTATGGCTACACCTTC.

V usage is TRBV9 and J usage is TRBJ2-3; 7 nucleotides line up with TRBD2. Per the germline V gene, CDR1 is SGDLS and CDR2 is YYNGEE. The CDR3 spans 14 residues. V trimming: 3 bases; J trimming: 2 bases; junction bases outside the gene matches: 3. The CDR3 DNA sequence: TGTGCCAGCAGCGATAGCGGGTTCACAGATACGCAGTATTTT. Its translation: CASSDSGFTDTQYF.

To note about this clone: The junction differs from germline at one of its ends, possibly a read error. The J gene is TRBJ1-2, the V gene TRBV2, with D possibly matching TRBD1 (6 bases). CDR3 length: 12 amino acids. Germline lookup yields CDR1 SNHLY and CDR2 FYNNEI. DNA of the CDR3: TGTGCCAGCAGTGAAGCGCGGGCCCGGGGACACTTC. Amino acid sequence: CASSEARARGHF. The full variable domain, with the rest looked up from reference TRBV2 and TRBJ1-2, is EPEVTQTPSHQVTQMGQEVILRCVPISNHLYFYWYRQILGQKVEFLVSFYNNEISEKSEIFDDQFSVERPDGSNFTLKIRSTKLEDSAMYFCASSEARARGHFGSGTRLTVV.

The rearrangement joins TRBV5-6 to TRBJ1-6; 8 bases are a match to TRBD1. Germline V lookup: CDR1 SGHDT, CDR2 YYEEEE. The junction had 13 bases not matched to a gene; V was cut back by 4 bases and J by 7 bases. CDR3 length: 17 residues. The CDR3 nucleotides read TGTGCCAGCAGCCTGCCGGACAGGGAGGTTAACAATTCACCCCTCCACTTT. This translates into CASSLPDREVNNSPLHF.

In this sample, this clone turned up once. The V gene is TRBV18, the J gene TRBJ2-7, with D uncertain. Germline CDR1 KGHSH, CDR2 LQKENI. The CDR3 is 14 residues long. The V gene lost 3 bases and the J gene lost 2 bases, with 11 bases spanning the gap. The CDR3 here is CASSPPFATYEQYF. The CDR3 coding sequence is TGTGCCAGCTCACCCCCTTTTGCGACCTACGAGCAGTACTTC. The variable domain in full, completed from reference TRBV18 and TRBJ2-7, reads NAGVMQNPRHLVRRRGQEARLRCSPMKGHSHVYWYRQLPEEGLKFMVYLQKENIIDESGMPKERFSAEFPKEGPSILRIQQVVRGDSAAYFCASSPPFATYEQYFGPGTRLTVT.

This clone occurred a few times. The genes are TRBV5-1 and TRBJ2-7; possible D gene TRBD1, 6 bases. Trimming left V 2 bases short and J 2 bases short, with 14 bases between. CDR3 length: 15 residues. Germline CDR1 SGHRS, CDR2 YFSETQ. CDR3 coding DNA: TGCGCCAGCAGCTTTGGGGGCGGACAAACCTACGAGCAGTACTTC. Translated, it gives CASSFGGGQTYEQYF.